This TCR beta chain originates from a study of CD8 T cells in ankylosing spondylitis. Concerning this clonotype itself: Antigen: not known.

Each TCR beta library was made by quantitative 5'-RACE that incorporated molecular barcodes. Using its own MiXCR run on the 5' RACE reads, TCRdb lists one record per CDR3 protein. Of some 300,000 distinct CDR3 sequences listed, about a fifth are singletons. The CDR3 runs 16 residues. V dropped 5 bases and J dropped 7; count of bases not matched to a gene: 10. General study findings and limits: What appeared characteristic of ankylosing spondylitis blood was a TCR beta motif of under 10 highly homologous variants. Disease-linked clones bore a CD8+ phenotype, appearing relatively rarely in peripheral blood.

The chain recombines TRBV12-3 or TRBV12-4 with TRBJ2-2; 10 nucleotides agree with TRBD2. The receptor comes from a female donor with ankylosing spondylitis or in good health (not recorded which). The sequenced material came from blood, either unsorted or a sorted T cell fraction (not recorded which). CDR3: CASSPSGRAGGGELFF. The CDR3 coding sequence is TGTGCCAGCAGTCCGAGCGGGAGGGCCGGAGGCGGGGAGCTGTTTTTT.